The source of this T cell receptor beta chain is a study of cytotoxic CD8 clonotypes in ibrutinib-treated CLL. Whole-study context: The study included 11 to 12 relapsed/refractory and 15 treatment-naive patients; roughly 17 had IGHV unmutated disease.

V was pared by 7 bases and J by 0 bases, with 7 bases of the junction left unmatched. CDR1 and CDR2 (germline): MNHNS, SASEGT. The CDR3 contains 15 residues. Here immunoSEQ multiplex PCR was the method, and the copy in TCRdb shows in-frame clones only, minus some. Of more than 30,000 clones in the sample, about 70% were seen once. The source was PBMCs, collected before ibrutinib treatment. The rearrangement uses TRBV6-1 and TRBJ2-7, with TRBD2 identical over 9 bases. The TCR comes from a human donor with chronic lymphocytic leukemia. CDR3 protein: CASKKVAGDSYEQYF. CDR3 in DNA: TGTGCCAGCAAGAAGGTAGCGGGAGACTCCTACGAGCAGTACTTC.